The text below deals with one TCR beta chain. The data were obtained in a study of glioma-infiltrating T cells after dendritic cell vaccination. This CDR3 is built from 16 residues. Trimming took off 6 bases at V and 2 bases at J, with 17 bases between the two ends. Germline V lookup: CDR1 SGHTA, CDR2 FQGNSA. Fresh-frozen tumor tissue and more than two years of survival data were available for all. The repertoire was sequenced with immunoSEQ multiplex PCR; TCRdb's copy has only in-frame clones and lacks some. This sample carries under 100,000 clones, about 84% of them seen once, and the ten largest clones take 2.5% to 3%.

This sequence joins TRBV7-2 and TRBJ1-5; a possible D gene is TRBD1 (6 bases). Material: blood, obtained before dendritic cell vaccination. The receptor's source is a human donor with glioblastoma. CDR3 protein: CASSSQQGFGNQPQHF. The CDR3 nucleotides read TGTGCCAGCAGTTCGCAACAGGGTTTTGGCAATCAGCCCCAGCATTTT.